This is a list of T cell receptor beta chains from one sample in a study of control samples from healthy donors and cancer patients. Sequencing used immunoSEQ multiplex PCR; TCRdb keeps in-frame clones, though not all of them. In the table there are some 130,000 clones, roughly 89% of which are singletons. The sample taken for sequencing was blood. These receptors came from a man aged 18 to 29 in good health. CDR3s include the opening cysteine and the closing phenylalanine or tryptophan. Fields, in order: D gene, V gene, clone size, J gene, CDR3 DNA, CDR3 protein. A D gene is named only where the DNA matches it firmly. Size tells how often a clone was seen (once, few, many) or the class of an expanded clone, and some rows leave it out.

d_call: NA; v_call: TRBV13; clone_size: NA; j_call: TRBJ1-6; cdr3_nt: TGTGCCAGCAGCTTAAACACAGGGAGCTATAATTCACCCCTCCACTTT; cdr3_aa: CASSLNTGSYNSPLHF
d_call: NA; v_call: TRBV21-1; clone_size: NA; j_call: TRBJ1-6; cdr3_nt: TGTGCCAGCAGCACACTGCCCCCTCCCCCGGCAGGGGGCTTCTCCTATAATTCACCCCTCCACTTT; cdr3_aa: CASSTLPPPPAGGFSYNSPLHF
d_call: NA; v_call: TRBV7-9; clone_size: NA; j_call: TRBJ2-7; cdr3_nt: TGTGCCAGCAGCTTAGGCACAGAGCCCTACGAGCAGTACTTC; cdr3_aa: CASSLGTEPYEQYF
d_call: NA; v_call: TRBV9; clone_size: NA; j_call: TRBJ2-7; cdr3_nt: TGTGCCAGCAGCGTAGAATCGGAGGGGGAGGGGTACTTC; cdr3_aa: CASSVESEGEGYF
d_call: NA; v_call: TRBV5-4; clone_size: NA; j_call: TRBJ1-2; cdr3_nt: TGTGCCAGCAGCCAACTTCTCCGGGAGCCCAGAGTCACCTTC; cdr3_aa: CASSQLLREPRVTF
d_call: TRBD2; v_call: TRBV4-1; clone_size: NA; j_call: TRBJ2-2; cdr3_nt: TGCGCCAGCAGCCAAGTTAGTTTAGCGGGGGGGCTCGTCGGGGAGCTGTTTTTT; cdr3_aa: CASSQVSLAGGLVGELFF
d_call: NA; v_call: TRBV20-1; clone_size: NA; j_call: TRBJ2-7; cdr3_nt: TGCAGTGCTAGGGACCGTCTCGAGCAGTACTTC; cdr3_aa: CSARDRLEQYF
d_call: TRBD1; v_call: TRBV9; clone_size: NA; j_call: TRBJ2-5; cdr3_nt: TGTGCCAGCAGCGTAAGACAGGGAGAGACCCAGTACTTC; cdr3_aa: CASSVRQGETQYF
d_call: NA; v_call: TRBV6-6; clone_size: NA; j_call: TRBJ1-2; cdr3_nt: TGTGCCAGCAGTTACTCGGGGGGGCGCGACTATGGCTACACCTTC; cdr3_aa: CASSYSGGRDYGYTF
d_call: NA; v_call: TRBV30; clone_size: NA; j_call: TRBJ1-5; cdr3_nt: TGTGCCTGGAGCACGACAGGTTATCAGCCCCAGCATTTT; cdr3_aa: CAWSTTGYQPQHF
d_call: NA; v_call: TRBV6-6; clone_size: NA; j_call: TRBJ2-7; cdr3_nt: TGTGCCAGCAGTTACTCGCAGGATGAACCCTACGAGCAGTACTTC; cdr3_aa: CASSYSQDEPYEQYF
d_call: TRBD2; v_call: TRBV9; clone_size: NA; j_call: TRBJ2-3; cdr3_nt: TGTGCCAGCAGCCCAAGGCGGGGGGCCACAGATACGCAGTATTTT; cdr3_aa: CASSPRRGATDTQYF
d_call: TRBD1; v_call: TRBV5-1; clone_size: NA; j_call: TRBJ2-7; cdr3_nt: TGCGCCAGCAGCCCCGGGACAGGCTCCTACGAGCAGTACTTC; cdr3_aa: CASSPGTGSYEQYF
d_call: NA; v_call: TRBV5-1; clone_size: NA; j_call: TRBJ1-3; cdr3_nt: TGCGCCAGCAGCGCTAACGGAAACACCATATATTTT; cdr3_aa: CASSANGNTIYF
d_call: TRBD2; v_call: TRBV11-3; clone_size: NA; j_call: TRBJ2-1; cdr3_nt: TGTGCCAGCAGCCCCGTCGGGGCGGGGGGCGGGAATGAGCAGTTCTTC; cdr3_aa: CASSPVGAGGGNEQFF
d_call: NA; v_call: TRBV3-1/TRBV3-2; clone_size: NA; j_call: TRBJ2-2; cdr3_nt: TGTGCCAGCAGCCAAGTGGGGTCCGGGGAGCTGTTTTTT; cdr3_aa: CASSQVGSGELFF
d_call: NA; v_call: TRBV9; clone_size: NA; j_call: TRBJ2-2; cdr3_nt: TGTGCCAGCAGCGCGACGGGGAAGCCCGGGGAGCTGTTTTTT; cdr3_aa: CASSATGKPGELFF
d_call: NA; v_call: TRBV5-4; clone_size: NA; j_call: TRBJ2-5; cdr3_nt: TGTGCCAGCAGCCCCCGGCCCATAGAGACCCAGTACTTC; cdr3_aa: CASSPRPIETQYF
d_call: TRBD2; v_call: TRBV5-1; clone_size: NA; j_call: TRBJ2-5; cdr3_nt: TGCGCCAGCAGCTTGGCCCTAGCGGGGTTTGGAGAGACCCAGTACTTC; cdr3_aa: CASSLALAGFGETQYF
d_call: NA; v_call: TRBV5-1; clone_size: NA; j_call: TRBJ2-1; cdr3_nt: TGCGCCAGCAGCTTGGTTAGTTATCGGGCCAATGAGCAGTTCTTC; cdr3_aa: CASSLVSYRANEQFF
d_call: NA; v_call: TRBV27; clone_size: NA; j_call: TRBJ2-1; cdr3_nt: TGTGCCAGCATCGCCCAGGGGGGGCATGAGCAGTTCTTC; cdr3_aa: CASIAQGGHEQFF
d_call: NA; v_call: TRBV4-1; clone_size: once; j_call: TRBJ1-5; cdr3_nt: TGCGCCAGCAACCTTGGGAGAGCTTATAGCAATCAGCCCCAGCATTTT; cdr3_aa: CASNLGRAYSNQPQHF
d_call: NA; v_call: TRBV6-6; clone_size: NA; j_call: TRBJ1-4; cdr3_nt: TGTGCCAGCAGTTTTAGGGCAACTAATGAAAAACTGTTTTTT; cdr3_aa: CASSFRATNEKLFF
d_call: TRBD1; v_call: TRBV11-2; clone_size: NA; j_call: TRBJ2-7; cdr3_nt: TGTGCCAGCAGCTCAAACGCTGGACAGGGGGTTTCCTACGAGCAGTACTTC; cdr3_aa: CASSSNAGQGVSYEQYF
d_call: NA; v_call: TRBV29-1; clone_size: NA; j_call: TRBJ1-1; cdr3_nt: TGCAGCGTGCTTTCCCATGAAGCTTTCTTT; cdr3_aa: CSVLSHEAFF
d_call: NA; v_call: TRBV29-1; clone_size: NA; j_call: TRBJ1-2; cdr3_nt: TGCAGCGTTGCGGGGGGCCCTTGGGGCTACACCTTC; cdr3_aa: CSVAGGPWGYTF
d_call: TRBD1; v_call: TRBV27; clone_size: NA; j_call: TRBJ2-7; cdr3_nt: TGTGCCAGCAGCAACAGGGGCGAGCAGTACTTC; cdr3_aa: CASSNRGEQYF